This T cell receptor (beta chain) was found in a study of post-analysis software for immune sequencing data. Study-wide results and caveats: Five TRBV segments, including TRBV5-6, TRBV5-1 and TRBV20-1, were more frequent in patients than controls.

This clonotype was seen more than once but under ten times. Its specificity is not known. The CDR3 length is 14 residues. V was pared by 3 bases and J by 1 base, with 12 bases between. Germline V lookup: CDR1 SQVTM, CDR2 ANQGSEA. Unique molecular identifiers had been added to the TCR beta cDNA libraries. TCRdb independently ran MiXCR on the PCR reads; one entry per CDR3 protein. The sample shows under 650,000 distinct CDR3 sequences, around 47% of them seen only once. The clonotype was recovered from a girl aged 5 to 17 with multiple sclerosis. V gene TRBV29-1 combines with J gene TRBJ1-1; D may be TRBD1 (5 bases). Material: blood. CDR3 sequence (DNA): TGCAGCGTTGATAGGTTGCAGGGGAACACTGAAGCTTTCTTT. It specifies CSVDRLQGNTEAFF.